Included here is one T cell receptor (beta chain) sequence, with context. Its antigen remains unidentified. The sample providers were healthy Caucasian people from Russia, aged about 6 to 95. This entry comes from a study of blood T cells in healthy people across ages. Points from the study as a whole: Long-lived donors had more naive CD4+ cells and higher diversity than aged donors.

The V segment lost 9 bases and the J segment 3 bases; nucleotides outside the gene matches: 16. This CDR3 has 16 amino acids. Germline CDR1 and CDR2: LNHDA and SQIVND (reference sequence). The second PCR ran roughly 7 to 12 cycles with a sample-barcoded 5' primer and J-beta primers. TCRdb reprocessed the 5' RACE reads with MiXCR, giving one entry per CDR3 protein. The sample has around 1.5 million distinct CDR3 sequences, 35% to 45% seen once. Sequencing was carried out using blood. The receptor was isolated from a woman between 18 and 29 years old in good health. V is TRBV19 and J is TRBJ2-5; 7 nucleotides match TRBD2. CDR3 amino acids: CASSKGGEGSKETQYF. CDR3 sequence (DNA): TGTGCCAGCTCGAAGGGCGGGGAGGGTTCGAAAGAGACCCAGTACTTC.